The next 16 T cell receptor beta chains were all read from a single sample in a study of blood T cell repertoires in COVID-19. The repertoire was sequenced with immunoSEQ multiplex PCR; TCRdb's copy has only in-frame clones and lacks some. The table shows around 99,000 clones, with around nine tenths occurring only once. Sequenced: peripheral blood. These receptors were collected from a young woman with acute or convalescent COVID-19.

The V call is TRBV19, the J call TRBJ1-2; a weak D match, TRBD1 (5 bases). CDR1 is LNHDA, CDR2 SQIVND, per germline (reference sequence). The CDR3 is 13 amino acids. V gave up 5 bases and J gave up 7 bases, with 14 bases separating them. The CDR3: CASSPRRAGGYTF. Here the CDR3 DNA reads TGTGCCAGTAGTCCCCGCAGGGCCGGTGGCTACACCTTC.

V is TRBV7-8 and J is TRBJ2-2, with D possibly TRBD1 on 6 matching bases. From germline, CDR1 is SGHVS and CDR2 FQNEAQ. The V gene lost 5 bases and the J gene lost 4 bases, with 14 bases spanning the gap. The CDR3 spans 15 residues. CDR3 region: CASSTEQGATGELFF. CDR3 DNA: TGTGCCAGCAGCACGGAACAGGGAGCCACCGGGGAGCTGTTTTTT.

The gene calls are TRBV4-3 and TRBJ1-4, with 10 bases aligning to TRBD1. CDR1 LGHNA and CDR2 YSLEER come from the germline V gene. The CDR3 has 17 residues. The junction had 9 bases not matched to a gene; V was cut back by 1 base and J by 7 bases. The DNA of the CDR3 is TGCGCCAGCAGCCAAGGTGCGACAGGGGGCGGCGCTGAAAAACTGTTTTTT. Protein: CASSQGATGGGAEKLFF.

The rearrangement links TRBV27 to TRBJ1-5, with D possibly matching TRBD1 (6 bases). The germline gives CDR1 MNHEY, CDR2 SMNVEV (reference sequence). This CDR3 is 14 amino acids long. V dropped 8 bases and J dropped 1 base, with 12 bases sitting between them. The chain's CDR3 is CASGIQGSNQPQHF. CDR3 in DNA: TGTGCCAGCGGAATACAGGGAAGCAATCAGCCCCAGCATTTT.

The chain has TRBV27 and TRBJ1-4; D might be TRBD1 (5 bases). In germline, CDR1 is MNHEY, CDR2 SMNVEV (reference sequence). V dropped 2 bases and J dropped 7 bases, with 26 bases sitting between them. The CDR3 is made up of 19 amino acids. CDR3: CASSLPTSWWRGGREKLFF. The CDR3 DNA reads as TGTGCCAGCAGTTTACCGACCTCGTGGTGGAGGGGAGGTCGTGAAAAACTGTTTTTT.

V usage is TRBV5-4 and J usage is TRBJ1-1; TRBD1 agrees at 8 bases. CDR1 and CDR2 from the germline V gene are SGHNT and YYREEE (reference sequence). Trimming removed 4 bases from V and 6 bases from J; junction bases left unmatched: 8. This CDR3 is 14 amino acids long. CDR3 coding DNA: TGTGCCAGCAGCGCATTTGACAGGGGACCTGAAGCTTTCTTT. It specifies CASSAFDRGPEAFF.

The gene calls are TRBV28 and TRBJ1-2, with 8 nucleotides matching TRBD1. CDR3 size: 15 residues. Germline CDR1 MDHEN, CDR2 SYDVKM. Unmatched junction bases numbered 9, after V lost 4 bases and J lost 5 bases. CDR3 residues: CASSSPQGVSYGYTF. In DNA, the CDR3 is TGTGCCAGCAGTTCTCCACAGGGGGTGTCGTATGGCTACACCTTC.

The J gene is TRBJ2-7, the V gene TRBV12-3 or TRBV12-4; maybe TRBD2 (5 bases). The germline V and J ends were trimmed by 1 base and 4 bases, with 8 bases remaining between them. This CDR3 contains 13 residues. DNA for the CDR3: TGTGCCAGCAGTTTAGATGAGCGGTACGAGCAGTACTTC. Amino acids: CASSLDERYEQYF.

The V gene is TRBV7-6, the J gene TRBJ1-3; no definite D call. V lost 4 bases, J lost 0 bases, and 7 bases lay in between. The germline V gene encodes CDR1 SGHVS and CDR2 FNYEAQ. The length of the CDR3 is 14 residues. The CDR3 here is CASSSGYSGNTIYF. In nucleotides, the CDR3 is TGTGCCAGCAGCTCGGGTTACTCTGGAAACACCATATATTTT.

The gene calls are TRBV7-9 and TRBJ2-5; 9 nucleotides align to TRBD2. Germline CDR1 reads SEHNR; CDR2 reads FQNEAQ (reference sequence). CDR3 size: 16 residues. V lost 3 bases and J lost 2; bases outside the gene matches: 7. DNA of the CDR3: TGTGCCAGCAGCTTGGGAATAGCGGGAGATCAAGAGACCCAGTACTTC. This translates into CASSLGIAGDQETQYF.

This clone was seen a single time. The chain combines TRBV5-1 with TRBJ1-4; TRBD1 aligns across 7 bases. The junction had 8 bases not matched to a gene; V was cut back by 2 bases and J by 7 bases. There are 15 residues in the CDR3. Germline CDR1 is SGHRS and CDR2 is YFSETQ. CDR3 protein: CASSFTGTVGEKLFF. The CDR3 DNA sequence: TGCGCCAGCAGCTTCACCGGGACAGTGGGTGAAAAACTGTTTTTT.

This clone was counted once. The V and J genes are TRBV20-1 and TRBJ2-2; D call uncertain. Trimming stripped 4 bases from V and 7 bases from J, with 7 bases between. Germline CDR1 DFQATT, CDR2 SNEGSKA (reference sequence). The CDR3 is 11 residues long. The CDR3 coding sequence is TGCAGTGCTACCCCAATCGGGGAGCTGTTTTTT. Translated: CSATPIGELFF.

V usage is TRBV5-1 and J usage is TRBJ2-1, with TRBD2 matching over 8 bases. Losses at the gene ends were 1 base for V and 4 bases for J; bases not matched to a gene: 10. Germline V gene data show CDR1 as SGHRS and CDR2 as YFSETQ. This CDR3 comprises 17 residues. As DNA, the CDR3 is TGCGCCAGCAGCTTGTGGAGCGGGAGTGGGGGGTACAATGAGCAGTTCTTC. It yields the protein CASSLWSGSGGYNEQFF.

The CDR3: CASSMGGNSYNEQFF. Written as DNA, the CDR3 is TGTGCCAGTAGTATGGGCGGGAATTCCTACAATGAGCAGTTCTTC. The J gene is TRBJ2-1, the V gene TRBV19; weak D call: TRBD2 (6 bases). Trimming took 3 bases from V and 1 from J, leaving 10 bases between them. This CDR3 has 15 residues. CDR1 is LNHDA and CDR2 is SQIVND in the germline V gene (reference sequence).

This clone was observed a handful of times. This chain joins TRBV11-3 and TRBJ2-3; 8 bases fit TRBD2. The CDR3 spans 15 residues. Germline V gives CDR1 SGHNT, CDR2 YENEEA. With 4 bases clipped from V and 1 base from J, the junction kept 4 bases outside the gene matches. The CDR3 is CASSSGGFGTDTQYF. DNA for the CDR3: TGTGCCAGCAGCTCGGGGGGGTTTGGCACAGATACGCAGTATTTT. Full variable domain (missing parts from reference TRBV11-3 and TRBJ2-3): EAGVVQSPRYKIIEKKQPVAFWCNPISGHNTLYWYLQNLGQGPELLIRYENEEAVDDSQLPKDRFSAERLKGVDSTLKIQPAELGDSAVYLCASSSGGFGTDTQYFGPGTRLTVL.

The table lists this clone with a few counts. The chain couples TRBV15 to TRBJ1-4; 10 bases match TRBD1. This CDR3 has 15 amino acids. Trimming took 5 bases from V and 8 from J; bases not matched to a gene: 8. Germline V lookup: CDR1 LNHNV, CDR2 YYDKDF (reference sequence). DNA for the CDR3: TGTGCCACCAGCGCTCGGACAGGGGGGAAGGAAAAACTGTTTTTT. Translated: CATSARTGGKEKLFF.